The text below deals with one T cell receptor beta chain. The antigen remains unidentified. The sample is drawn from a study of T cell responses to AZD1222 COVID-19 vaccine. Study results and limitations: Vaccine-associated CD4 TCRs ranged over spike, dominating at 160-218 and 743-854.

Generated by immunoSEQ multiplex PCR, the TCRdb table keeps only in-frame clones and is missing some. This sample yields approximately 130,000 clones, of which roughly 88% are seen a single time; 5% to 6% belongs to the top ten. Second-dose schedules of about 4 or about 12 weeks were combined. Here the sequenced sample was peripheral blood, taken 28 days after the second AZD1222 dose. The sequence was collected from an adult who received the AZD1222 COVID-19 vaccine.

CDR3 protein: CASSLGLAGVGDTQYF. The CDR3 nucleotides are TGTGCCAGCAGTCTAGGACTAGCGGGAGTTGGAGATACGCAGTATTTT. The gene calls are TRBV3-1 (or the pseudogene TRBV3-2) and TRBJ2-3; 13 bases are a match to TRBD2. Germline-derived CDR1 and CDR2 are LGHDT and YNNKEL (reference sequence). This CDR3 is 16 amino acids long. The V gene end was trimmed by 6 bases and the J gene end by 5 bases; junction bases not matched to a gene: 8.